This TCR beta chain was sequenced in a study of patients and donors after allogeneic stem cell transplantation. TCRdb redid the calling of the RT-PCR reads with MiXCR, one entry per CDR3 protein. The sample consists of hundreds of thousands of distinct CDR3 sequences, 16% of them appearing once. This TCR came from a human donor who was either an allogeneic HSCT recipient or a stem cell or donor lymphocyte infusion donor (not recorded which). It is not recorded whose cells these are; they may come from a transplant donor. Sequenced material: blood, either unsorted or a sorted T cell fraction (not recorded which).

The CDR3 region has the DNA TGTGCCAGCAAACCTCATGGTCCGGGATCCTACGAGCAGTACTTC. Translating it yields CASKPHGPGSYEQYF. The chain joins TRBV28 to TRBJ2-7; possibly TRBD2 for D (5 bases). Trimming pared 7 bases from V and 1 base from J, leaving 17 bases between. From germline, CDR1 is MDHEN and CDR2 SYDVKM. The CDR3 loop spans 15 amino acids.